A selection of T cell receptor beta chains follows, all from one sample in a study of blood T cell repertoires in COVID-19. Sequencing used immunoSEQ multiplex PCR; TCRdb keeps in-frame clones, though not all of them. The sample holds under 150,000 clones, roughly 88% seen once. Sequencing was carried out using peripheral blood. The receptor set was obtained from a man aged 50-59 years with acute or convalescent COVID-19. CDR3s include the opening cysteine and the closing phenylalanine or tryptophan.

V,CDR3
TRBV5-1,CASSSKTGAGELFF
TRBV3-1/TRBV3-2,CASSQASGSSYEQYF
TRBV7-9,CASSSLTAGSGELFF
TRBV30,CAWSSLRKPPYEQYF
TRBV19,CASSIGQARELFF
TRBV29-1,CSVGQGPNTGELFF
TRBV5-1,CASTRLGGANTGELFF
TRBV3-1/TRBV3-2,CASTLAGGPDEQYF
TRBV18,CASSVTGNENIQYF
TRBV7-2,CASSLDMNTEAFF
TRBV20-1,CSARGRSEAFF
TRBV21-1,CASKRRPIQASSTDTQYF
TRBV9,CASSVDPGGRHTDTQYF
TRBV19,CASSLLSEDTQYF
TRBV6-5,CASSPGLLGLGAQYF
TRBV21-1,CASSSGQGVDTEAFF
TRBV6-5,CASSYQTGLNEKLFF
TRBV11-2,CASSLVGGNTEAFF
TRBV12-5,CASGSRTGRNEQYF
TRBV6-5,CASIMGGGANYGYTF
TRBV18,CASSPLQGSYEQYF
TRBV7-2,CASSLRGLAGVGEQFF
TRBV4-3,CASSQIGRGGYGYTF
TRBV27,CASSWSGGNSPLHF
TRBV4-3,CASSQDRGQADTQYF
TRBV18,CASSPSDGELFF
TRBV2,CASRADRATTEAFF
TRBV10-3,CAISERLQGPNQPQHF
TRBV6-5,CASRPGVLRETQYF
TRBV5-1,CASSLKTDSYNEQFF
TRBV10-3,CAITTQVTYEQYF
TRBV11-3,CASSLGLAGGYQETQYF
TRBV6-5,CASSFSPGGNYGYTF
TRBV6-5,CASSPRDRVNEKLFF
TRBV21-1,CASSNRTSGIYEQYF
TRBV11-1,CASSLGHGRSFF
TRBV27,CASSSRIQYEQYF
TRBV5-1,CASSFTNEQFF
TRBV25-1,CASSEQGNSPLHF
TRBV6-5,CASRTGSTEAFF
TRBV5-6,CASSLDRDYGYTF